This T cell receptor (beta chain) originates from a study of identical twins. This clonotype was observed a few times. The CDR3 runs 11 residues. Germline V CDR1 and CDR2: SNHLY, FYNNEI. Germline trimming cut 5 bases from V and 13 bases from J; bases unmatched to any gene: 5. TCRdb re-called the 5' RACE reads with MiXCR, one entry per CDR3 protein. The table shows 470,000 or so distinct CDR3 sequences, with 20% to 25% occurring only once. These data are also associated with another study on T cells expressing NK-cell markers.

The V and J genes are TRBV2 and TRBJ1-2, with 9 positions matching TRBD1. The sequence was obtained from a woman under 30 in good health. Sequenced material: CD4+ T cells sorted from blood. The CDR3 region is CASSKDRGITF. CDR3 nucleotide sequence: TGTGCCAGCAGTAAGGACAGGGGCATCACCTTC.